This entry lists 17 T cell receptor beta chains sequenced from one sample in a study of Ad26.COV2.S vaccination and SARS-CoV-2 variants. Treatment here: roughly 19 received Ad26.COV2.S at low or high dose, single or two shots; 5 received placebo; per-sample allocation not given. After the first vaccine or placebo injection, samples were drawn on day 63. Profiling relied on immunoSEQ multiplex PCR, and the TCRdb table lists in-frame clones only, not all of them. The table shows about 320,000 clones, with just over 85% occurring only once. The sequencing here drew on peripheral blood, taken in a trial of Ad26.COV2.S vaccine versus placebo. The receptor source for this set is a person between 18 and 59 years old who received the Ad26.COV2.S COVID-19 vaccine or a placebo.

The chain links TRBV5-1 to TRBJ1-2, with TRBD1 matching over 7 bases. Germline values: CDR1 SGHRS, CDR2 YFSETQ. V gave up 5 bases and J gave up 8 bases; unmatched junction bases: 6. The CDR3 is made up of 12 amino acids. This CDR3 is CASRRTGGGYTF. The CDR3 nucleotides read TGCGCCAGCAGGCGGACAGGAGGGGGCTACACCTTC.

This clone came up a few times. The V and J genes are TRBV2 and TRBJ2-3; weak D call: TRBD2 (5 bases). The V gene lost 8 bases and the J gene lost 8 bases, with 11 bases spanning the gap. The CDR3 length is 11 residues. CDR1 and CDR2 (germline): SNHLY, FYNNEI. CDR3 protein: CASLRGGTQYF. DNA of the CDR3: TGTGCCAGCCTCCGTGGAGGTACGCAGTATTTT.

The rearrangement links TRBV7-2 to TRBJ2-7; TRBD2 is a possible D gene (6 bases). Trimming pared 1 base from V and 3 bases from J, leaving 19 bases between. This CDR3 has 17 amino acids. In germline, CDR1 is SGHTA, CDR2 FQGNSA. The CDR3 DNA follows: TGTGCCAGCAGCTTAGGTATTCGGCGGGGTCGGGGCTACGAGCAGTACTTC. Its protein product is CASSLGIRRGRGYEQYF.

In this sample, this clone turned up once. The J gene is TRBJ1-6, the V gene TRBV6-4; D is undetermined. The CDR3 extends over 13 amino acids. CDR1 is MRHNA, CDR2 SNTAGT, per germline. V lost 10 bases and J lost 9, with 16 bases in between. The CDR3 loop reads CATLNPMGSPLHF. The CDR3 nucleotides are TGTGCCACCCTCAACCCCATGGGTTCACCCCTCCACTTT.

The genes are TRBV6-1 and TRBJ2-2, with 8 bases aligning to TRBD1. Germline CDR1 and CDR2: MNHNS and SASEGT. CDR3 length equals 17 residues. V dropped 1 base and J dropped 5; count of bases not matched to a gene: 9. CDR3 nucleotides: TGTGCCAGCAGTGAAGTCTTCCGGACAGGGTTTACCGGGGAGCTGTTTTTT. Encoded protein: CASSEVFRTGFTGELFF.

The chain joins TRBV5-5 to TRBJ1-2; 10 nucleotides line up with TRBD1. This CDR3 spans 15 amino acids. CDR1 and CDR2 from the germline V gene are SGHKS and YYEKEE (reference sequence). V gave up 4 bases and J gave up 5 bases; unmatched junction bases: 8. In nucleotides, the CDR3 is TGTGCCAGCAGCCGATCGGGGACAGGGGAATATGGCTACACCTTC. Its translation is CASSRSGTGEYGYTF.

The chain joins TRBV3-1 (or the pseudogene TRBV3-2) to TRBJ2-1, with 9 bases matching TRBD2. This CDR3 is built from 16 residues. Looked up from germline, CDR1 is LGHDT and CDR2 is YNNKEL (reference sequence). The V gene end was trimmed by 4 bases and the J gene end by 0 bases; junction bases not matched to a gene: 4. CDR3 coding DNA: TGTGCCAGCAGCCTTGGCGGGGGGGCCTCCTACAATGAGCAGTTCTTC. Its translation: CASSLGGGASYNEQFF.

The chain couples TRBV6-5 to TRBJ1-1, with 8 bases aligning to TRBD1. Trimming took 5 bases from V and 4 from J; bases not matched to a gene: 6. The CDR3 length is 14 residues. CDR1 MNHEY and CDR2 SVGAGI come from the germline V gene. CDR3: CASSMDRVGTEAFF. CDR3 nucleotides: TGTGCCAGCAGTATGGACAGGGTGGGCACTGAAGCTTTCTTT.

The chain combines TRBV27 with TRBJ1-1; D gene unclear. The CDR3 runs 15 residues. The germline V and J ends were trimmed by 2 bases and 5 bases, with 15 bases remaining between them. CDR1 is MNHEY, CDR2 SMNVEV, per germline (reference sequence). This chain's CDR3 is CASSLVRVGQTEAFF. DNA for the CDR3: TGTGCCAGCAGTTTAGTAAGGGTGGGTCAAACTGAAGCTTTCTTT.

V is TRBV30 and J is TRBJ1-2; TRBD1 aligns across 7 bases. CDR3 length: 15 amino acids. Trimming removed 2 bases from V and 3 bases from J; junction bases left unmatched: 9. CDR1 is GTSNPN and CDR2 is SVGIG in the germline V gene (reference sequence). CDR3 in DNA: TGTGCCTGGAGTCCCAAGGGACAGTGGTACTATGGCTACACCTTC. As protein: CAWSPKGQWYYGYTF.

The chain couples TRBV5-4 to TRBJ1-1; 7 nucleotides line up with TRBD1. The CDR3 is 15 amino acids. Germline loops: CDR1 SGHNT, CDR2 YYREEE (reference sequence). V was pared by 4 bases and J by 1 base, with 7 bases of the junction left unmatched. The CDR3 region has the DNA TGTGCCAGCAGCCTACAGGGGTTGGAGAACACTGAAGCTTTCTTT. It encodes CASSLQGLENTEAFF.

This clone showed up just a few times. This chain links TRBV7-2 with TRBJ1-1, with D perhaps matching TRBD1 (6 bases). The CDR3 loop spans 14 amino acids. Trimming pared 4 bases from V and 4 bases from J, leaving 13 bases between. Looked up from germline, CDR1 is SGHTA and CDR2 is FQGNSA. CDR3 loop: CASSSRDTATEAFF. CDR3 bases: TGTGCCAGCAGCTCCCGGGACACGGCCACTGAAGCTTTCTTT.

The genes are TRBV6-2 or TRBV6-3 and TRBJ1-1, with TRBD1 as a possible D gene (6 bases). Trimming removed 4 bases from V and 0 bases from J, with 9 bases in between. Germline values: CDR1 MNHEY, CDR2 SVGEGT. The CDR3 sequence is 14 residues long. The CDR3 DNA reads TGTGCCAGCAGTTGGACAGCCATGAACACTGAAGCTTTCTTT. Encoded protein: CASSWTAMNTEAFF.

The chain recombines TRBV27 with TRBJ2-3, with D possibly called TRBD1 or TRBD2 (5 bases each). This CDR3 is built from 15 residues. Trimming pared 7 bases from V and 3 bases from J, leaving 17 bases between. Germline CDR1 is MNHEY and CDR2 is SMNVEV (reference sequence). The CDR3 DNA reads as TGTGCCAGCAATCCCCGGGGCAGGGCAACAGATACGCAGTATTTT. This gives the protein CASNPRGRATDTQYF.

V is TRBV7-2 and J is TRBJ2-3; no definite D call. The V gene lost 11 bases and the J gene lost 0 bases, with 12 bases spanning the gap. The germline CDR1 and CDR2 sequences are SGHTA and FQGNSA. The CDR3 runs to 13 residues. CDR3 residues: CAVVASSTDTQYF. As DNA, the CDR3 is TGTGCCGTTGTCGCTTCTAGCACAGATACGCAGTATTTT. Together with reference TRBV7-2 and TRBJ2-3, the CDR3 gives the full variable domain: GAGVSQSPSNKVTEKGKDVELRCDPISGHTALYWYRQSLGQGLEFLIYFQGNSAPDKSGLPSDRFSAERTGGSVSTLTIQRTQQEDSAVYLCAVVASSTDTQYFGPGTRLTVL.

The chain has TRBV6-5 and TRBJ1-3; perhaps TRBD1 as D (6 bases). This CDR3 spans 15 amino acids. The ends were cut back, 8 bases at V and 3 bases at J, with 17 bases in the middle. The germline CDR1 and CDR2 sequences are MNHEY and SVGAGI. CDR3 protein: CASRARGEGGNTIYF. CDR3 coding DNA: TGTGCCAGCCGGGCAAGGGGGGAAGGTGGAAACACCATATATTTT.

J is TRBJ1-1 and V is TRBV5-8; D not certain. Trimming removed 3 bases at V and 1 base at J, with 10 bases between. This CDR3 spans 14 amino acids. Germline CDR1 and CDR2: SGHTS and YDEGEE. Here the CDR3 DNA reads TGTGCCAGCAGCTCCGGAGAAGGGAACACTGAAGCTTTCTTT. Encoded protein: CASSSGEGNTEAFF.